Below are 23 T cell receptor beta chains sequenced from a single sample in a study of regulatory T cells in long-lasting Graves disease. The TCR beta library used iRepertoire HTBI primers with Arm-PCR amplification of CDR3. TCRdb re-called the multiplex PCR reads through MiXCR, storing one row per CDR3 protein. Of hundreds of thousands of distinct CDR3 sequences listed, about 32% are singletons. Regarding time point: persistent/refractory GD, antithyroid drugs over 5 years with positive TRAb. With RNA extracted from PBMCs as input, the TCR library was made. Source: peripheral blood mononuclear cells (PBMCs), taken when the disease was refractory, from a patient treated with antithyroid drugs. The source of these receptors is a female donor with Graves disease.

This clonotype was counted a few times. This chain uses TRBV15 with TRBJ1-5; D unresolved. This CDR3 has 15 amino acids. The V gene lost 3 bases and the J gene lost 6 bases, with 15 bases spanning the gap. Germline CDR1 is LNHNV and CDR2 is YYDKDF (reference sequence). The CDR3 region is CATSSRRVQGQPQHF. In DNA form, the CDR3 reads TGTGCCACCAGCAGCCGGCGGGTCCAAGGTCAGCCCCAGCATTTT.

The table lists this clonotype with a few counts. A junction boundary mismatches the germline segment, possibly from a read error. The rearrangement joins TRBV6-1 to TRBJ2-5; 11 bases are shared with TRBD2. Germline CDR1 MNHNS, CDR2 SASEGT. The CDR3 spans 13 residues. Here the CDR3 reads CASRPTSGNFCHF. The CDR3 DNA sequence: TGTGCCAGCAGACCGACTAGCGGGAACTTCTGCCACTTC.

This chain uses TRBV2 with TRBJ2-3; 8 bases are shared with TRBD2. CDR3 length: 16 residues. Germline values: CDR1 SNHLY, CDR2 FYNNEI. V gave up 7 bases and J gave up 0 bases; unmatched junction bases: 9. The CDR3 region is CASTPAGTRSTDTQYF. CDR3 DNA sequence: TGTGCCAGCACCCCCGCGGGGACTAGAAGCACAGATACGCAGTATTTT. The full variable domain, completed using reference TRBV2 and TRBJ2-3, is EPEVTQTPSHQVTQMGQEVILRCVPISNHLYFYWYRQILGQKVEFLVSFYNNEISEKSEIFDDQFSVERPDGSNFTLKIRSTKLEDSAMYFCASTPAGTRSTDTQYFGPGTRLTVL.

CDR3 sequence: CASSLASEGYTF. CDR3 sequence (DNA): TGTGCCAGCAGTTTGGCCTCCGAAGGCTACACCTTC. V and J are TRBV12-3 or TRBV12-4 and TRBJ1-2; D remains unclear. Trimming removed 3 bases at V and 8 bases at J, with 10 bases between. There are 12 residues in the CDR3.

This clonotype appeared many times. CDR3 loop: CASRILPGTLAGSSNQPQHF. DNA for the CDR3: TGTGCCAGCAGGATCCTCCCCGGGACGCTGGCGGGAAGCAGCAATCAGCCCCAGCATTTT. This chain joins TRBV28 and TRBJ1-5, with D possibly being TRBD1 (5 bases). This CDR3 has 20 residues. With 6 bases removed from V and 1 base from J, the gap between germline ends came to 28 bases. Germline V gene sequence: CDR1 MDHEN, CDR2 SYDVKM.

The chain uses TRBV12-5 and TRBJ2-7; D might be TRBD2 (5 bases). The CDR3 runs to 12 residues. CDR1 is LGHNT and CDR2 is FRNRAP in the germline V gene. Trimming stripped 6 bases from V and 6 bases from J, with 12 bases between. This CDR3 is CASGPLSGEQYF. CDR3 sequence (DNA): TGTGCTAGTGGCCCCCTGAGCGGCGAGCAGTACTTC.

The rearrangement joins TRBV5-1 to TRBJ2-2; 8 nucleotides match TRBD2. Trimming at V came to 4 bases and at J to 5 bases, leaving 7 bases not matched to a gene. Germline V lookup: CDR1 SGHRS, CDR2 YFSETQ. The length of the CDR3 is 15 residues. The CDR3 protein is CASSPGGAETGELFF. CDR3 sequence (DNA): TGCGCCAGCAGCCCCGGGGGGGCGGAAACCGGGGAGCTGTTTTTT.

V usage is TRBV7-8 and J usage is TRBJ1-4, with TRBD1 matching 10 bases. Germline V lookup: CDR1 SGHVS, CDR2 FQNEAQ. CDR3 length: 18 residues. The J segment lost 7 bases and the V segment lost 5 bases, leaving 16 bases of the junction unmatched. In DNA form, the CDR3 reads TGTGCCAGCAGCCTACCGGGACAGGGGTTCGAGGGGCCTGAAAAACTGTTTTTT. Amino acid sequence: CASSLPGQGFEGPEKLFF.

Only a few counts were recorded for this clonotype. The chain links TRBV20-1 to TRBJ1-5; 8 bases match TRBD1. Germline CDR1 reads DFQATT; CDR2 reads SNEGSKA (reference sequence). J gave up 9 bases and V 6 bases, and 7 bases lay outside the gene matches. This CDR3 contains 12 residues. Here the CDR3 reads CSAQGAESPQHF. The CDR3 coding sequence is TGCAGTGCCCAGGGGGCGGAATCGCCCCAGCATTTT.

This rearrangement joins TRBV3-1 to TRBJ1-2, with D perhaps TRBD1 (5 bases). Trimming stripped 4 bases from V and 7 bases from J, with 19 bases between. CDR3 length: 15 residues. Germline CDR1 reads LGHDT; CDR2 reads YNNKEL (reference sequence). CDR3 DNA sequence: TGTGCCAGCAGCCCCGGACATCTCGGAGAATCTGGCTACACCTTC. Translated: CASSPGHLGESGYTF.

The chain recombines TRBV10-3 with TRBJ1-6; TRBD1 aligns across 7 bases. V was pared by 8 bases and J by 5 bases, with 6 bases of the junction left unmatched. Germline V gene sequence: CDR1 ENHRY, CDR2 SYGVKD. CDR3 length: 14 amino acids. The CDR3 loop reads CAIGRDRDNSPLHF. The CDR3 DNA is TGTGCCATCGGCCGGGACAGAGATAATTCACCCCTCCACTTT.

This clonotype was counted a few times. J is TRBJ1-1 and V is TRBV11-2; perhaps TRBD1 as D (6 bases). Looked up from germline, CDR1 is SGHAT and CDR2 is FQNNGV. Between the trimmed V and J ends, which lost 2 bases and 1 base, there was a span of 11 bases. The CDR3 spans 15 residues. CDR3 loop: CASSLTGKSNTEAFF. In nucleotides, the CDR3 is TGTGCCAGCAGCTTAACAGGGAAGTCGAACACTGAAGCTTTCTTT.

This sequence joins TRBV29-1 and TRBJ2-7; no clear D. Germline V gives CDR1 SQVTM, CDR2 ANQGSEA. The CDR3 extends over 14 amino acids. V dropped 4 bases and J dropped 0 bases, with 13 bases sitting between them. The CDR3 loop reads CSVVLEVSSYEQYF. The DNA of the CDR3 is TGCAGCGTTGTCCTAGAGGTGAGCTCCTACGAGCAGTACTTC.

There are a few counts of this clonotype. The chain combines TRBV4-1 with TRBJ1-1; D gene uncertain. Germline-derived CDR1 and CDR2 are MGHRA and YSYEKL. The V end was cut by 2 bases, the J end by 6 bases, with 10 bases between. CDR3 length: 13 residues. The CDR3 loop is CASSQPGYAEAFF. CDR3 bases: TGCGCCAGCAGCCAACCGGGATACGCTGAAGCTTTCTTT.

V and J are TRBV5-1 and TRBJ1-5, with 8 bases identical to TRBD1. Per the germline V gene, CDR1 is SGHRS and CDR2 is YFSETQ. The CDR3 is made up of 15 amino acids. After removal of 0 bases from V and 6 bases from J, the junction contained 5 bases not matched to a gene. The CDR3 sequence is CASSLGQGALQPQHF. The DNA for the CDR3 is TGCGCCAGCAGCTTGGGGCAGGGGGCCCTTCAGCCCCAGCATTTT.

The rearrangement joins TRBV20-1 to TRBJ1-4; no clear D gene. The CDR3 has 13 amino acids. Trimming shortened V by 6 bases and J by 8 bases, and 16 bases separated the two germline ends. The germline gives CDR1 DFQATT, CDR2 SNEGSKA (reference sequence). As DNA, the CDR3 is TGCAGTGCCCCCGGCCGGCGTGAAGAAAAACTGTTTTTT. This gives the protein CSAPGRREEKLFF.

The chain links TRBV7-9 to TRBJ1-5, with no clear D. Trimming took 5 bases from V and 5 from J, leaving 10 bases between them. The CDR3 consists of 13 residues. CDR1 and CDR2 from the germline V gene are SEHNR and FQNEAQ (reference sequence). CDR3 nucleotides: TGTGCCAGCAGCCATAACAGATATCAGCCCCAGCATTTT. Protein sequence: CASSHNRYQPQHF.

With respect to this clonotype: A read error is possible here, since a much larger clone lies one base away. The V call is TRBV5-6, the J call TRBJ1-2, with TRBD1 matching over 7 bases. The CDR3 sequence is 11 residues long. J gave up 4 bases and V 7 bases, and 1 base lay outside the gene matches. Germline V gene sequence: CDR1 SGHDT, CDR2 YYEEEE. CDR3 sequence reads: CASYRGYGYTF. The CDR3 DNA follows: TGTGCCAGCTACAGGGGCTATGGCTACACCTTC.

This clonotype was seen at least ten times. The chain combines TRBV6-1 with TRBJ2-5; 12 positions match TRBD2. The V segment lost 7 bases and the J segment 0 bases; nucleotides outside the gene matches: 15. Germline values: CDR1 MNHNS, CDR2 SASEGT. The CDR3 covers 19 residues. The DNA of the CDR3 is TGTGCCAGCACCATTGGACTAGCGGGATCCCGACTGTACCAAGAGACCCAGTACTTC. Translating it yields CASTIGLAGSRLYQETQYF.

The chain uses TRBV7-9 and TRBJ1-2; 9 nucleotides align to TRBD1. CDR1 and CDR2 from the germline V gene are SEHNR and FQNEAQ (reference sequence). The CDR3 runs to 12 residues. The trim removed 7 bases at V and 8 bases at J, leaving 5 bases unmatched. CDR3 coding DNA: TGTGCCAGCACCCGGGACAGGGAAGGCTACACCTTC. Encoded protein: CASTRDREGYTF.

The sample holds many counts of this clonotype. This chain joins TRBV12-3 or TRBV12-4 and TRBJ1-2; weak D call: TRBD1 (6 bases). V was clipped by 9 bases and J by 4 bases, with 12 bases between them. CDR3 length equals 12 residues. CDR3 in DNA: TGTGCCAGTTTTGGAGGGGGCTATGGCTACACCTTC. It codes for CASFGGGYGYTF.

This clonotype was found many times. The chain joins TRBV7-7 to TRBJ2-5; 14 bases fit TRBD2. The CDR3 runs to 15 residues. The trim removed 3 bases at V and 4 bases at J, leaving 1 base unmatched. Per germline, CDR1 SSHAT and CDR2 FNYEAQ (reference sequence). The CDR3 coding sequence is TGTGCCAGCAGCTTGGGACTAGCGGGAGTAGAGACCCAGTACTTC. Translation gives CASSLGLAGVETQYF.

The rearrangement joins TRBV6-1 to TRBJ1-6, with D tentatively TRBD1 (5 bases). V gave up 4 bases and J gave up 6 bases, with 19 bases separating them. The CDR3 has 17 residues. CDR1 and CDR2 (germline): MNHNS, SASEGT. CDR3 region: CASSAPPPPGPNSPLHF. The CDR3 coding sequence is TGTGCCAGCAGTGCCCCACCCCCACCGGGGCCTAATTCACCCCTCCACTTT.